A selection of T cell receptor beta chains follows, all from one sample in a study. TCRdb called the RT-PCR reads again in MiXCR, with one record for every CDR3 protein. The table includes approximately 720,000 distinct CDR3 sequences, 13% to 15% detected once. Specimen: memory CD4+ T cells from blood. Receptors originate from a female donor in good health, serving as a healthy control. CDR3s include the opening cysteine and the closing phenylalanine or tryptophan. A D gene is named only where the DNA matches it firmly. The size of a clone is reported for some rows only, either as once, few or many, or as a class for expanded clones.

>TRBJ1-4|.|few|TRBV5-1
TGCGCCAGCAGCTACCTCGGGGACCTTAATGAAAAACTGTTTTTT
CASSYLGDLNEKLFF
>TRBJ2-2|TRBD2|few|TRBV6-1
TGTGCCAGCAGTTTACGACTAGCGGGGAACACCGGGGAGCTGTTTTTT
CASSLRLAGNTGELFF
>TRBJ1-2|.|few|TRBV5-1
TGCGCCAGCCGGCGAGACAGCGGGGACGGGGGCTACACCTTC
CASRRDSGDGGYTF
>TRBJ1-2|TRBD1|once|TRBV3-1
TGTGCCAGCAGCCGGGGACAGGGGATGAACTATGGCTACACCTTC
CASSRGQGMNYGYTF
>TRBJ2-1|.|.|TRBV28
TGTGCCAGCAGTTTAGGCCCTTTTCACAATGAGCAGTTCTTC
CASSLGPFHNEQFF
>TRBJ2-3|.|.|TRBV25-1
TGTGCCAGCAGTGACAACTATATCACAGATACGCAGTATTTT
CASSDNYITDTQYF
>TRBJ2-1|.|many|TRBV6-6
TGTGCCAGCACCGAAAGACTCCGGGACATCGGGTCGCAGTTCTTC
CASTERLRDIGSQFF
>TRBJ2-7|.|.|TRBV9
TGTGCCAGCAGCGTAGGAGAGTGGGTTGGCGAGCAGTACTTC
CASSVGEWVGEQYF
>TRBJ1-1|.|.|TRBV7-3
TGTGCCAGCAGCGCCGAGGGGCAGGGAGGGACTGAAGCTTTCTTT
CASSAEGQGGTEAFF
>TRBJ1-1|.|.|TRBV7-2
TGTGCCAGCAGCTTAGTGTTCGGGGCTGAAGCTTTCTTT
CASSLVFGAEAFF
>TRBJ2-1|TRBD2|many|TRBV30
TGTGCCTGGACTGGGGGAGGGCCCTGGTATTTCTTC
CAWTGGGPWYFF
>TRBJ2-7|.|.|TRBV4-1
TGCGCCAGCAGCCAAGAGTTGGTAGGGATCGACGAGCAGTACTTC
CASSQELVGIDEQYF
>TRBJ2-3|.|many|TRBV27
TGTGCCAGCAGCCGGGACCGTAGCACAGATACGCAGTATTTT
CASSRDRSTDTQYF
>TRBJ2-3|.|.|TRBV7-9
TGTGCCAGCAGCCCAATATCAGATACGCAGTATTTT
CASSPISDTQYF
>TRBJ1-5|TRBD1|few|TRBV28
TGTGCCAGCAGTCCGCGACAGGGGATTCCTCAGCCCCAGCATTTT
CASSPRQGIPQPQHF
>TRBJ1-1|.|many|TRBV29-1
TGCAGCGTTGCTGATGGCAGTCGGACTGAAGCTTTCTTT
CSVADGSRTEAFF
>TRBJ1-3|.|.|TRBV11-2
TGTGCCAGCAGCTTTACAGGGATTGGAAACACCATATATTTT
CASSFTGIGNTIYF
>TRBJ2-1|.|.|TRBV7-3
TGTGCCAGCAGCTTAACGTTGGGGCAGGGTGATTTTTACAATGAGCAGTTCTTC
CASSLTLGQGDFYNEQFF